A single sample gave rise to the 21 T cell receptor beta chains below, sequenced in a study of cytomegalovirus exposure and HLA in healthy donors. PCR employed 60 Vbeta and 13 Jbeta primers. This table comes from immunoSEQ multiplex PCR, and its TCRdb copy is limited to in-frame clones, with some not included. Of 130,000 or so clones in the sample, approximately 78% were seen once. Sequencing was performed on PBMCs. The receptors derive from a man aged 18-30 years in good health and CMV-seropositive.

The CDR3 sequence is CASSLILGEDEQYF. The CDR3 nucleotides are TGCGCCAGCAGCTTGATCCTTGGGGAGGACGAGCAGTACTTC. The chain carries TRBV5-1 and TRBJ2-7, with D possibly matching TRBD2 (6 bases). CDR3 length: 14 amino acids. CDR1 and CDR2 (germline): SGHRS, YFSETQ. The germline V and J ends were trimmed by 1 base and 5 bases, with 13 bases remaining between them.

The chain has TRBV29-1 and TRBJ2-2, with unresolved D. Between the trimmed V and J ends, which lost 8 bases and 1 base, there was a span of 8 bases. The CDR3 has 12 residues. Germline CDR1 and CDR2: SQVTM and ANQGSEA. The CDR3 region has the DNA TGCAGCTCTCTAGGGAACACCGGGGAGCTGTTTTTT. This sequence encodes CSSLGNTGELFF.

The chain couples TRBV5-1 to TRBJ2-7; 7 bases fit TRBD1. The DNA end is more similar to TRBJ2-5, so the J call may be wrong. The CDR3 sequence is 17 residues long. The germline V gene has CDR1 SGHRS and CDR2 YFSETQ. For the CDR3, the DNA is TGCGCCAGCAGGCCTTCGCCCAGGGGGTCTTTACAAGAGACCCAGTACTTC. It encodes CASRPSPRGSLQETQYF.

The rearrangement uses TRBV27 and TRBJ1-3, with D possibly TRBD1 on 6 matching bases. CDR3 size: 13 residues. Germline assignment: CDR1 MNHEY and CDR2 SMNVEV (reference sequence). Trimming removed 4 bases from V and 12 bases from J, with 16 bases in between. CDR3 in amino acids: CASSYQQGSDIYF. The CDR3 DNA reads TGTGCCAGCAGTTACCAACAGGGTAGTGACATATATTTT.

The chain uses TRBV13 and TRBJ2-3; D unclear. V lost 3 bases and J lost 5, with 9 bases in between. There are 13 residues in the CDR3. Germline assignment: CDR1 PRHDT and CDR2 FYEKMQ (reference sequence). CDR3 nucleotides: TGTGCCAGCAGCTTCCGCAGGATAGATACGCAGTATTTT. Protein: CASSFRRIDTQYF.

CDR3 in amino acids: CSAGLLNTEAFF. The CDR3 coding sequence is TGCAGCGCTGGACTATTAAACACTGAAGCTTTCTTT. The chain joins TRBV29-1 to TRBJ1-1; no reliable D call. Trimming removed 7 bases from V and 2 bases from J, with 11 bases in between. Germline assignment: CDR1 SQVTM and CDR2 ANQGSEA. The CDR3 spans 12 residues.

This chain joins TRBV7-9 and TRBJ1-1; D remains unclear. Germline V gene data show CDR1 as SEHNR and CDR2 as FQNEAQ (reference sequence). Trimming took off 5 bases at V and 5 bases at J, with 12 bases between the two ends. The CDR3 length is 13 residues. The CDR3 sequence is CASSLGEWTEAFF. As DNA, the CDR3 is TGTGCCAGCAGCCTGGGAGAATGGACTGAAGCTTTCTTT.

This clone was counted a single time. The V and J genes are TRBV6-5 and TRBJ1-1; D is possibly TRBD1 (6 bases). This CDR3 contains 16 residues. Trimming removed 0 bases from V and 6 bases from J, with 17 bases in between. Germline values: CDR1 MNHEY, CDR2 SVGAGI. The DNA of the CDR3 is TGTGCCAGCAGTTACTCGAGGGGGGGGATATGGGCTGAAGCTTTCTTT. Its protein product is CASSYSRGGIWAEAFF.

The DNA for the CDR3 is TGTGCCAGCAGTTTACGGGGGGCCGCGGAGACCCAGTACTTC. Translation: CASSLRGAAETQYF. The chain joins TRBV27 to TRBJ2-5; tentatively, D is TRBD2 (7 bases). Germline loops: CDR1 MNHEY, CDR2 SMNVEV (reference sequence). The CDR3 runs to 14 residues. Between the trimmed V and J ends, which lost 2 bases and 5 bases, there was a span of 12 bases.

This sequence joins TRBV7-9 and TRBJ1-1; 7 bases match TRBD1. The trim removed 4 bases at V and 1 base at J, leaving 6 bases unmatched. The length of the CDR3 is 15 residues. Germline V lookup: CDR1 SEHNR, CDR2 FQNEAQ (reference sequence). The CDR3 is CASSSYRGSNTEAFF. In DNA, the CDR3 is TGTGCCAGCAGCTCCTACAGGGGATCGAACACTGAAGCTTTCTTT.

This chain connects TRBV21-1 to TRBJ1-1; the table's TRBD1 call for D was not verified on the DNA. TRBV21-1 is annotated as a pseudogene. The CDR3 contains 16 residues. CDR3 in DNA: TGTGCCAGCAGCACGGGGACAGGGGTCCCGAACACTGAAGCTTTCTTT. This translates into CASSTGTGVPNTEAFF.

The CDR3 region has the DNA TGTGCCAGCAGCGTAGGACCTAGCGGGAGGGGGAATGAGCAGTTCTTC. This translates into CASSVGPSGRGNEQFF. V and J are TRBV9 and TRBJ2-1, with 12 bases matching TRBD2. The length of the CDR3 is 16 residues. Germline V gene sequence: CDR1 SGDLS, CDR2 YYNGEE. Germline trimming cut 0 bases from V and 7 bases from J; bases unmatched to any gene: 5.

This clone occurred a few times. The rearrangement uses TRBV29-1 and TRBJ2-5; 10 bases align to TRBD1. The better agreement between TRBJ2-7 and the DNA end casts doubt on the J call. Germline V lookup: CDR1 SQVTM, CDR2 ANQGSEA. This CDR3 spans 14 amino acids. In DNA, the CDR3 is TGCAGCGTTACCGGGACAGGGGCCAGCTACGAGCAGTACTTC. This sequence encodes CSVTGTGASYEQYF.

The genes are TRBV9 and TRBJ1-3; 7 positions match TRBD1. With 3 bases clipped from V and 4 bases from J, the junction kept 4 bases outside the gene matches. CDR1 is SGDLS and CDR2 is YYNGEE in the germline V gene. CDR3 length: 14 amino acids. Here the CDR3 DNA reads TGTGCCAGCAGCGCCACAGGGGACGGAAACACCATATATTTT. Its translation is CASSATGDGNTIYF. Full variable domain (rest looked up from reference TRBV9 and TRBJ1-3): DSGVTQTPKHLITATGQRVTLRCSPRSGDLSVYWYQQSLDQGLQFLIQYYNGEERAKGNILERFSAQQFPDLHSELNLSSLELGDSALYFCASSATGDGNTIYFGEGSWLTVV.

This clone occurred a few times. V and J are TRBV5-1 and TRBJ2-1; 14 bases agree with TRBD2. CDR3 length: 17 residues. V lost 5 bases, J lost 5 bases, and 9 bases stayed unmatched. CDR1 and CDR2 (germline): SGHRS, YFSETQ. The CDR3 sequence is CASRKGTSGRFDNEQFF. The DNA for the CDR3 is TGCGCCAGCAGAAAGGGGACTAGCGGGAGATTCGACAATGAGCAGTTCTTC.

J is TRBJ1-1 and V is TRBV7-3, with TRBD1 identical over 7 bases. Germline assignment: CDR1 SGHTA and CDR2 FQGTGA. CDR3 length equals 16 residues. Trimming cost V 4 bases and J 0 bases; bases outside gene matches: 8. The CDR3: CASSSTRDSMNTEAFF. CDR3 coding DNA: TGTGCCAGCAGCTCAACCCGGGACAGCATGAACACTGAAGCTTTCTTT.

The chain links TRBV6-5 to TRBJ2-7, with 14 bases that match TRBD2. CDR1 and CDR2 from the germline V gene are MNHEY and SVGAGI. The length of the CDR3 is 16 residues. V was pared by 2 bases and J by 4 bases, with 4 bases of the junction left unmatched. CDR3 region: CASSYGTSGSTYEQYF. The CDR3 nucleotides read TGTGCCAGCAGTTACGGGACTAGCGGGAGCACTTACGAGCAGTACTTC.

The chain links TRBV6-1 to TRBJ1-1; 7 positions agree with TRBD1. V dropped 4 bases and J dropped 4; count of bases not matched to a gene: 6. Germline V gives CDR1 MNHNS, CDR2 SASEGT. CDR3 size: 14 residues. Written as DNA, the CDR3 is TGTGCCAGCAGTGTTAACAGGGGAACCACTGAAGCTTTCTTT. Translation gives CASSVNRGTTEAFF.

The V call is TRBV7-2, the J call TRBJ2-7; 11 nucleotides line up with TRBD2. CDR3 size: 14 residues. Germline CDR1 and CDR2: SGHTA and FQGNSA. The V and J ends lost 2 bases and 5 bases, in that order; junction bases with no gene match: 2. CDR3 protein: CASSLLAGGDEQYF. In DNA, the CDR3 is TGTGCCAGCAGCTTACTAGCGGGAGGCGACGAGCAGTACTTC.

This clone was seen a few times. In nucleotides, the CDR3 is TGTGCCAGCAGTGAATTTCAGGGGGCAAAATACAATGAGCAGTTCTTC. Translating it yields CASSEFQGAKYNEQFF. The V call is TRBV25-1, the J call TRBJ2-1; 8 bases are a match to TRBD1. This CDR3 comprises 16 residues. With 1 base clipped from V and 4 bases from J, the junction kept 6 bases outside the gene matches. Germline-derived CDR1 and CDR2 are MGHDK and SYGVNS. The full variable domain, in which reference TRBV25-1 and TRBJ2-1 provide the parts outside the CDR3, is EADIYQTPRYLVIGTGKKITLECSQTMGHDKMYWYQQDPGMELHLIHYSYGVNSTEKGDLSSESTVSRIRTEHFPLTLESARPSHTSQYLCASSEFQGAKYNEQFFGPGTRLTVL.

The rearrangement joins TRBV10-1 to TRBJ1-5, with a possible D match to TRBD1 (6 bases). Looked up from germline, CDR1 is WNHNN and CDR2 is SYGVQD (reference sequence). This CDR3 has 13 amino acids. Trimming pared 2 bases from V and 8 bases from J, leaving 10 bases between. The CDR3 bases are TGCGCCAGCAGTGAGAGGGGGTCTGAGCCCCAGCATTTT. Its protein is CASSERGSEPQHF.